This T cell receptor (beta chain) was recovered during a study of T-cell reconstitution after alpha-beta-depleted transplantation in children. Overall study findings and caveats: At day 60, the high TCRbeta diversity found in some patients originated from recipient T cells and thymic progenitors that had survived. Alpha-beta T cells present about two months after transplant were reported to originate from several hundred expanded graft clones.

Of note for this clonotype: Antigen specificity is unknown.

Germline V gene data show CDR1 as LGHDT and CDR2 as YNNKEL (reference sequence). V was shortened by 3 bases and J by 4 bases, with 10 bases between the two germline ends. The CDR3 runs 14 residues. Unique molecular identifiers were incorporated into the prepared TCRbeta library. TCRdb recomputed calls from the PCR reads with MiXCR, one row per CDR3 protein. The repertoire holds some 200,000 distinct CDR3 sequences, with 7.5% to 9.5% as singletons. The source was PBMCs, mostly from graft donor cells, collected 360 days after TCRalphabeta/CD19-depleted stem cell transplant. The V and J genes are TRBV3-1 and TRBJ1-5, with D perhaps matching TRBD1 (5 bases). The clonotype originates from a male patient aged 2 to 10 who had a stem cell transplant for acute myeloid leukemia, so the T cells may come from the graft donor. CDR3 coding DNA: TGTGCCAGCAGCCAGGGGGGGGTGAATCAGCCCCAGCATTTT. Encoded protein: CASSQGGVNQPQHF.